These 26 T cell receptor beta chains were sequenced from one sample in a study of blood T cell repertoires in COVID-19. Generated by immunoSEQ multiplex PCR, the TCRdb table keeps only in-frame clones and is missing some. Here the sample spans around 150,000 clones, around 83% being singletons. The sequenced sample was peripheral blood. The receptors come from a young man with COVID-19, enrolled during active disease.

V is TRBV3-1 (or the pseudogene TRBV3-2) and J is TRBJ2-5, with a possible D match to TRBD1 (5 bases). Looked up from germline, CDR1 is LGHDT and CDR2 is YNNKEL (reference sequence). The CDR3 is 12 amino acids. V gave up 4 bases and J gave up 2 bases, with 5 bases separating them. CDR3 nucleotides: TGTGCCAGCAGCCCAGGGCAAGAGACCCAGTACTTC. It is translated as CASSPGQETQYF.

The rearrangement uses TRBV5-4 and TRBJ1-5; maybe TRBD1 (5 bases). Germline CDR1 is SGHNT and CDR2 is YYREEE (reference sequence). The V gene lost 0 bases and the J gene lost 4 bases, with 8 bases spanning the gap. The CDR3 totals 14 residues. CDR3 in amino acids: CASSLAGGNQPQHF. CDR3 bases: TGTGCCAGCAGCTTGGCGGGGGGAAATCAGCCCCAGCATTTT.

J is TRBJ1-2 and V is TRBV6-5, with a tentative D call TRBD1 (5 bases). Trimming stripped 10 bases from V and 5 bases from J, with 20 bases between. The V gene's germline CDR1 is MNHEY and CDR2 SVGAGI. CDR3 length: 14 amino acids. DNA of the CDR3: TGTGCCACCGTACCACCCGGGACTGGATATGGCTACACCTTC. Amino acids: CATVPPGTGYGYTF.

Only a few counts were recorded for this clone. V gene TRBV2 combines with J gene TRBJ2-2; 15 bases line up with TRBD2. The germline CDR1 and CDR2 sequences are SNHLY and FYNNEI. Trimming cost V 7 bases and J 5 bases; bases outside gene matches: 8. The CDR3 covers 17 residues. The CDR3 region is CASIDWTSGRGTGELFF. In nucleotides, the CDR3 is TGTGCCAGCATCGATTGGACTAGCGGGAGGGGAACCGGGGAGCTGTTTTTT.

CDR3 DNA: TGTGCCAGCACCAAGACAGGGGGCGGTCAGCCCCAGCATTTT. Protein sequence: CASTKTGGGQPQHF. The chain is built from TRBV6-5 and TRBJ1-5, with TRBD1 matching 10 bases. With V trimmed by 7 bases and J by 6 bases, 6 bases remained unmatched. Germline V lookup: CDR1 MNHEY, CDR2 SVGAGI. The CDR3 consists of 14 residues.

This sequence joins TRBV6-4 and TRBJ2-3; no definite D call. The CDR3 is made up of 14 amino acids. V was pared by 2 bases and J by 3 bases, with 9 bases between. From germline, CDR1 is MRHNA and CDR2 SNTAGT. In DNA, the CDR3 is TGTGCCAGCAGTGACAGGAGCCTGACAGATACGCAGTATTTT. Translation gives CASSDRSLTDTQYF.

V usage is TRBV7-3 and J usage is TRBJ2-7, with 7 bases lining up with TRBD2. Germline CDR1 is SGHTA and CDR2 is FQGTGA. Losses at the gene ends were 3 bases for V and 5 bases for J; bases not matched to a gene: 7. CDR3 length equals 14 residues. CDR3 amino acids: CASSLSGIRDEQYF. The DNA of the CDR3 is TGTGCCAGCAGCTTGAGCGGGATCAGGGACGAGCAGTACTTC.

The chain joins TRBV29-1 to TRBJ2-2; TRBD1 matches 7 bases. This CDR3 has 14 amino acids. CDR1 and CDR2 from the germline V gene are SQVTM and ANQGSEA. V lost 6 bases to trimming and J lost 5 bases; unmatched junction nucleotides: 9. CDR3 DNA: TGCAGCGTCACAGGGGTCCCGGGAACCGGGGAGCTGTTTTTT. It translates to CSVTGVPGTGELFF.

CDR3 loop: CASSEGGTGGTEAFF. The CDR3 region has the DNA TGTGCCAGCAGTGAAGGGGGAACAGGAGGGACTGAAGCTTTCTTT. The chain carries TRBV2 and TRBJ1-1; D is possibly TRBD1 (5 bases). The CDR3 is 15 residues long. CDR1 and CDR2 (germline): SNHLY, FYNNEI. Trimming took off 1 base at V and 5 bases at J, with 14 bases between the two ends.

This rearrangement joins TRBV6-5 to TRBJ2-7, with TRBD1 identical over 9 bases. V was clipped by 7 bases and J by 4 bases; unmatched bases: 11. CDR3 length: 15 residues. Germline V gene sequence: CDR1 MNHEY, CDR2 SVGAGI. The DNA of the CDR3 is TGTGCCAGCAACCGGGACAGGGAAGGGACTTACGAGCAGTACTTC. It encodes CASNRDREGTYEQYF.

The J gene is TRBJ2-7, the V gene TRBV9, with 13 bases lining up with TRBD2. The CDR3 contains 15 residues. Germline lookup yields CDR1 SGDLS and CDR2 YYNGEE. J lost 2 bases, V lost 3 bases, and 2 bases had no gene match. DNA of the CDR3: TGTGCCAGCAGCGATGGACTAGCGGGGGCCTACGAGCAGTACTTC. It specifies CASSDGLAGAYEQYF.

This chain joins TRBV5-6 and TRBJ2-7, with 7 bases fitting TRBD1. The V gene end was trimmed by 5 bases and the J gene end by 5 bases; junction bases not matched to a gene: 10. Per germline, CDR1 SGHDT and CDR2 YYEEEE. The CDR3 length is 14 residues. The chain's CDR3 is CASRLTGSGHEQYF. The CDR3 DNA reads TGTGCCAGCAGGTTGACAGGGTCGGGCCACGAGCAGTACTTC.

The CDR3 DNA sequence: TGTGCCACCAGCAGAGATCCGCCGCTTGGGGGGGAGACCCAGTACTTC. Protein sequence: CATSRDPPLGGETQYF. The chain employs TRBV15 and TRBJ2-5; D is perhaps TRBD2 (6 bases). Trimming removed 0 bases at V and 5 bases at J, with 16 bases between. Germline-derived CDR1 and CDR2 are LNHNV and YYDKDF (reference sequence). The CDR3 totals 16 residues.

This chain connects TRBV7-9 to TRBJ2-1, with D tentatively TRBD2 (5 bases). Germline V gene lookup returns CDR1 SEHNR and CDR2 FQNEAQ (reference sequence). The CDR3 is made up of 17 amino acids. V gave up 4 bases and J gave up 0 bases, with 16 bases separating them. The CDR3: CASSSTRSGSSYNEQFF. The CDR3, as DNA: TGTGCCAGCAGCTCTACGCGGAGCGGAAGCTCCTACAATGAGCAGTTCTTC.

The J gene is TRBJ2-2, the V gene TRBV28; D is perhaps TRBD2 (6 bases). The ends were cut back, 2 bases at V and 0 bases at J, with 7 bases in the middle. CDR1 and CDR2 from the germline V gene are MDHEN and SYDVKM. There are 15 residues in the CDR3. The DNA of the CDR3 is TGTGCCAGCAGTTTACGGGGGACGAACACCGGGGAGCTGTTTTTT. Its protein product is CASSLRGTNTGELFF.

The sample holds one count of this clone. The chain employs TRBV7-2 and TRBJ2-2, with 9 nucleotides matching TRBD2. There are 15 residues in the CDR3. Per the germline V gene, CDR1 is SGHTA and CDR2 is FQGNSA. J gave up 8 bases and V 1 base, and 5 bases lay outside the gene matches. The CDR3 loop is CASSLGGRASGELFF. The CDR3 DNA follows: TGTGCCAGCAGCTTAGGCGGGAGGGCCAGTGGGGAGCTGTTTTTT.

V and J are TRBV7-9 and TRBJ2-1; 10 bases agree with TRBD1. CDR1 and CDR2 (germline): SEHNR, FQNEAQ (reference sequence). V trimming: 5 bases; J trimming: 6 bases; junction bases outside the gene matches: 7. The CDR3 contains 15 residues. The CDR3 DNA sequence: TGTGCCAGCAGCCCTTCCGGGGACAGGGGCAATGAGCAGTTCTTC. This translates into CASSPSGDRGNEQFF.

The chain joins TRBV2 to TRBJ1-2; 8 nucleotides line up with TRBD1. V lost 7 bases, J lost 4 bases, and 11 bases stayed unmatched. Looked up from germline, CDR1 is SNHLY and CDR2 is FYNNEI. This CDR3 has 15 amino acids. The CDR3 coding sequence is TGTGCCAGCACTCGAGGACAGGGCGCAGCCTATGGCTACACCTTC. As protein: CASTRGQGAAYGYTF.

This chain joins TRBV28 and TRBJ2-5; TRBD2 might be the D (6 bases). The germline V gene encodes CDR1 MDHEN and CDR2 SYDVKM. The CDR3 spans 15 residues. Trimming shortened V by 6 bases and J by 5 bases, and 19 bases separated the two germline ends. The CDR3 DNA reads TGTGCCAGCAGCCTCCTGACGGGAGTAAGTGAGACCCAGTACTTC. Amino acids: CASSLLTGVSETQYF.

DNA of the CDR3: TGTGCTCACAGGGAGGGAGAGACCCAGTACTTC. Translated: CAHREGETQYF. This sequence joins TRBV6-6 and TRBJ2-5; the D gene is possibly TRBD2 (7 bases). This CDR3 has 11 residues. The germline V gene encodes CDR1 MNHNY and CDR2 SVGAGI (reference sequence).

The chain recombines TRBV2 with TRBJ2-2; TRBD2 aligns across 7 bases. The V and J ends lost 6 bases and 7 bases, in that order; junction bases with no gene match: 8. Germline loops: CDR1 SNHLY, CDR2 FYNNEI. The CDR3 extends over 14 amino acids. In nucleotides, the CDR3 is TGTGCCAGCAGCCTGAACGCGGGAGTCGGGGAGCTGTTTTTT. Translation: CASSLNAGVGELFF.

This clone was recorded once. The rearrangement uses TRBV18 and TRBJ2-2; TRBD1 matches 7 bases. The V gene's germline CDR1 is KGHSH and CDR2 LQKENI. The J segment lost 4 bases and the V segment lost 3 bases, leaving 2 bases of the junction unmatched. The CDR3 loop spans 14 amino acids. This CDR3 reads CASSPTGSTGELFF. For the CDR3, the DNA is TGTGCCAGCTCACCGACAGGGAGCACCGGGGAGCTGTTTTTT.

This chain links TRBV7-2 with TRBJ2-7, with 9 positions matching TRBD2. CDR3 length: 14 residues. CDR1 is SGHTA, CDR2 FQGNSA, per germline. V shed 6 bases and J 2 bases; nucleotides not matched to a gene: 5. In nucleotides, the CDR3 is TGTGCCAGCAGTGAGACTAGCGGACCCTACGAGCAGTACTTC. Protein sequence: CASSETSGPYEQYF.

V is TRBV5-4 and J is TRBJ2-1; no clear D gene. The CDR3 runs to 13 residues. With 0 bases removed from V and 8 bases from J, the gap between germline ends came to 9 bases. Germline V gene data show CDR1 as SGHNT and CDR2 as YYREEE (reference sequence). CDR3 protein: CASSLAFSHEQFF. Written as DNA, the CDR3 is TGTGCCAGCAGCTTGGCATTTAGCCATGAGCAGTTCTTC. Full variable domain (outside the CDR3, taken from reference TRBV5-4 and TRBJ2-1): ETGVTQSPTHLIKTRGQQVTLRCSSQSGHNTVSWYQQALGQGPQFIFQYYREEENGRGNFPPRFSGLQFPNYSSELNVNALELDDSALYLCASSLAFSHEQFFGPGTRLTVL.

The table lists this clone with a few counts. The chain has TRBV19 and TRBJ1-5; maybe TRBD1 (6 bases). Between the trimmed V and J ends, which lost 5 bases and 6 bases, there was a span of 11 bases. The CDR3 has 13 residues. CDR1 LNHDA and CDR2 SQIVND come from the germline V gene (reference sequence). The DNA of the CDR3 is TGTGCCAGTAGTGTGGACAGAGGTCAGCCCCAGCATTTT. Translation: CASSVDRGQPQHF. Full variable domain (outside the CDR3, taken from reference TRBV19 and TRBJ1-5): DGGITQSPKYLFRKEGQNVTLSCEQNLNHDAMYWYRQDPGQGLRLIYYSQIVNDFQKGDIAEGYSVSREKKESFPLTVTSAQKNPTAFYLCASSVDRGQPQHFGDGTRLSIL.

The chain combines TRBV7-2 with TRBJ2-1; no firm D call. This CDR3 region has 13 residues. Trimming stripped 5 bases from V and 6 bases from J, with 11 bases between. Germline-derived CDR1 and CDR2 are SGHTA and FQGNSA. The CDR3 loop is CASSPGIPNEQFF. The CDR3 DNA reads TGTGCCAGCAGCCCCGGTATACCCAATGAGCAGTTCTTC.